These T cell receptor beta chains were read from a single sample in a study of cytomegalovirus exposure and HLA in healthy donors. Assay used: immunoSEQ multiplex PCR; TCRdb lists only in-frame clones, some missing. The data show roughly 200,000 clones, with approximately 87% seen just once and 1.3% held by the top ten. Sequenced input: PBMCs. These receptors came from a man younger than 40 in good health and CMV-seronegative. The CDR3 runs from the conserved cysteine through the conserved F or W. The D gene is left open where the match is weak. Clone size is not always given. Where it is, it says once, few, many or a class for expanded clones.

J: TRBJ1-4; size: .; V: TRBV2; D: .; CDR3: CASARGVRSREKLFF; DNA: TGTGCCAGCGCTCGGGGGGTGCGCAGTAGGGAAAAACTGTTTTTT
J: TRBJ1-1; size: .; V: TRBV19; D: .; CDR3: CASSIGVNTEAFF; DNA: TGTGCCAGTAGTATAGGAGTAAACACTGAAGCTTTCTTT
J: TRBJ2-7; size: .; V: TRBV5-1; D: TRBD1; CDR3: CASSPRTGSTGYEQYF; DNA: TGCGCCAGCAGCCCAAGGACAGGATCGACTGGCTACGAGCAGTACTTC
J: TRBJ1-2; size: .; V: TRBV5-5; D: .; CDR3: CASSLTTANYGYTF; DNA: TGTGCCAGCAGCTTGACGACAGCGAACTATGGCTACACCTTC
J: TRBJ2-3; size: .; V: TRBV9; D: TRBD2; CDR3: CASSYTSGEGDTQYF; DNA: TGTGCCAGCAGCTACACTAGCGGGGAGGGAGATACGCAGTATTTT
J: TRBJ1-4; size: .; V: TRBV5-1; D: TRBD1; CDR3: CASGTGGITEKLFF; DNA: TGCGCCAGCGGAACAGGGGGCATTACTGAAAAACTGTTTTTT
J: TRBJ1-4; size: .; V: TRBV4-3; D: .; CDR3: CASSSGGGEKLFF; DNA: TGCGCCAGCAGCTCCGGGGGAGGGGAAAAACTGTTTTTT
J: TRBJ2-4; size: .; V: TRBV30; D: .; CDR3: CAWGGSGAQYF; DNA: TGTGCCTGGGGAGGGTCTGGAGCTCAGTACTTC
J: TRBJ2-1; size: .; V: TRBV28; D: TRBD1; CDR3: CASSLGTGGAREGFF; DNA: TGTGCCAGCAGTTTAGGGACAGGGGGCGCAAGGGAAGGGTTCTTC
J: TRBJ1-5; size: .; V: TRBV4-2; D: TRBD1; CDR3: CASSQASGGGNQPQHF; DNA: TGTGCCAGCAGCCAAGCGTCAGGGGGCGGCAATCAGCCCCAGCATTTT
J: TRBJ2-1; size: once; V: TRBV7-9; D: TRBD1; CDR3: CASSWDSNNEQFF; DNA: TGTGCCAGCAGTTGGGACAGTAACAATGAGCAGTTCTTC
J: TRBJ1-1; size: .; V: TRBV10-3; D: .; CDR3: CAISEGAELGNTEAFF; DNA: TGTGCCATCAGTGAGGGGGCAGAGTTAGGGAACACTGAAGCTTTCTTT
J: TRBJ1-2; size: .; V: TRBV7-2; D: TRBD1; CDR3: CASSLVGQISGYTF; DNA: TGTGCCAGCAGCTTAGTGGGACAGATAAGTGGCTACACCTTC
J: TRBJ2-7; size: .; V: TRBV7-2; D: TRBD1; CDR3: CASSRDRGVSYEQYF; DNA: TGTGCCAGCAGCCGGGACAGGGGAGTGTCCTACGAGCAGTACTTC
J: TRBJ2-7; size: few; V: TRBV28; D: .; CDR3: CASSKSHRTGQYF; DNA: TGTGCCAGCAGTAAGTCTCACCGAACCGGGCAGTACTTC
J: TRBJ2-7; size: .; V: TRBV7-2; D: TRBD1; CDR3: CASSFTGGDYEQYF; DNA: TGTGCCAGCAGCTTCACAGGGGGAGACTACGAGCAGTACTTC
J: TRBJ2-5; size: once; V: TRBV6-1; D: .; CDR3: CASSELQEAQYF; DNA: TGTGCCAGCAGTGAGCTCCAAGAGGCCCAGTACTTC
J: TRBJ2-7; size: .; V: TRBV2; D: TRBD2; CDR3: CASSEGTSGTYEQYF; DNA: TGTGCCAGCAGTGAGGGGACTAGCGGAACCTACGAGCAGTACTTC
J: TRBJ2-7; size: once; V: TRBV6-1; D: .; CDR3: CASSEARTARSSYEQYF; DNA: TGTGCCAGCAGTGAAGCCCGGACTGCCCGGAGCTCCTACGAGCAGTACTTC
J: TRBJ2-5; size: .; V: TRBV6-5; D: .; CDR3: CASSFGAGPQETQYF; DNA: TGTGCCAGCAGCTTTGGAGCGGGCCCACAAGAGACCCAGTACTTC
J: TRBJ1-4; size: .; V: TRBV28; D: TRBD1; CDR3: CASRNSGTGSEKLFF; DNA: TGTGCCAGCAGGAATTCCGGGACAGGGTCCGAAAAACTGTTTTTT
J: TRBJ1-5; size: .; V: TRBV6-4; D: .; CDR3: CASSEFWGPGQPQHF; DNA: TGTGCCAGCAGTGAATTTTGGGGGCCGGGTCAGCCCCAGCATTTT
J: TRBJ1-2; size: .; V: TRBV6-4; D: .; CDR3: CASSDRKERQQVGLNLANYGYTF; DNA: TGTGCCAGCAGTGACCGAAAAGAGCGCCAACAGGTTGGTTTAAACCTAGCTAACTATGGCTACACCTTC
J: TRBJ2-3; size: .; V: TRBV7-9; D: TRBD1; CDR3: CASSPGTGYGTDTQYF; DNA: TGTGCCAGCAGCCCCGGGACAGGGTACGGCACAGATACGCAGTATTTT
J: TRBJ2-7; size: .; V: TRBV14; D: .; CDR3: CASSQVIQAEQYF; DNA: TGTGCCAGCAGCCAAGTTATCCAGGCAGAGCAGTACTTC
J: TRBJ2-7; size: .; V: TRBV28; D: .; CDR3: CASSPHRGGSYEQYF; DNA: TGTGCCAGCAGTCCTCACAGGGGGGGGTCCTACGAGCAGTACTTC
J: TRBJ2-6; size: .; V: TRBV27; D: TRBD1; CDR3: CASRVTGDLYSGANVLTF; DNA: TGTGCCAGCAGGGTCACAGGGGACCTTTACTCTGGGGCCAACGTCCTGACTTTC
J: TRBJ1-4; size: once; V: TRBV6-5; D: .; CDR3: CASSYGADNNEKLFF; DNA: TGTGCCAGCAGTTACGGGGCAGATAATAATGAAAAACTGTTTTTT
J: TRBJ2-5; size: .; V: TRBV10-2; D: .; CDR3: CASSERGTRQETQYF; DNA: TGCGCCAGCAGTGAGAGGGGAACTCGCCAAGAGACCCAGTACTTC
J: TRBJ2-7; size: .; V: TRBV28; D: TRBD2; CDR3: CASSSGGGQTYEQYF; DNA: TGTGCCAGCAGTTCGGGGGGGGGCCAGACCTACGAGCAGTACTTC
J: TRBJ2-7; size: .; V: TRBV6-1; D: TRBD1; CDR3: CASSDPGQSSYEQYF; DNA: TGTGCCAGCAGTGACCCGGGACAGAGCTCCTACGAGCAGTACTTC
J: TRBJ2-4; size: .; V: TRBV30; D: .; CDR3: CAWSAQRDIQYF; DNA: TGTGCCTGGAGTGCCCAACGGGACATTCAGTACTTC
J: TRBJ2-7; size: .; V: TRBV30; D: .; CDR3: CAWSVGQGNHEQYF; DNA: TGTGCCTGGAGTGTTGGGCAGGGGAACCACGAGCAGTACTTC
J: TRBJ1-5; size: .; V: TRBV6-1; D: TRBD1; CDR3: CASSEFPRGLLNQPQHF; DNA: TGTGCCAGCAGTGAATTTCCCAGGGGGCTGCTCAATCAGCCCCAGCATTTT
J: TRBJ1-5; size: .; V: TRBV19; D: TRBD1; CDR3: CASSSDGTGTFSNQPQHF; DNA: TGTGCCAGTAGTTCCGACGGGACAGGGACGTTTAGCAATCAGCCCCAGCATTTT
J: TRBJ1-2; size: .; V: TRBV30; D: TRBD1; CDR3: CAWGGQGVIGGYTF; DNA: TGTGCCTGGGGGGGACAGGGGGTAATAGGTGGCTACACCTTC
J: TRBJ1-1; size: .; V: TRBV5-4; D: TRBD1; CDR3: CASSHRQGGNTEAFF; DNA: TGTGCCAGCAGCCATCGACAGGGCGGGAACACTGAAGCTTTCTTT
J: TRBJ2-1; size: .; V: TRBV30; D: TRBD2; CDR3: CAWSTYQREPLRPYNEQFF; DNA: TGTGCCTGGAGTACATATCAGCGGGAGCCCCTCAGGCCCTACAATGAGCAGTTCTTC
J: TRBJ2-7; size: .; V: TRBV6-5; D: TRBD2; CDR3: CASSPPGLWYEQYF; DNA: TGTGCCAGCAGCCCCCCGGGACTATGGTACGAGCAGTACTTC
J: TRBJ1-5; size: once; V: TRBV7-2; D: .; CDR3: CASSFQDRNQPQHF; DNA: TGTGCCAGCAGCTTCCAGGATCGCAATCAGCCCCAGCATTTT
J: TRBJ1-2; size: .; V: TRBV19; D: .; CDR3: CASSGDKRANYGYTF; DNA: TGTGCCAGTAGTGGTGATAAGCGAGCAAACTATGGCTACACCTTC
J: TRBJ2-1; size: once; V: TRBV30; D: TRBD2; CDR3: CALGASGKSDSYNEQFF; DNA: TGTGCTCTCGGGGCTAGCGGGAAGTCGGACTCCTACAATGAGCAGTTCTTC
J: TRBJ2-1; size: once; V: TRBV7-2; D: TRBD2; CDR3: CASSSSGGYNEQFF; DNA: TGTGCCAGCAGCTCTAGCGGGGGGTACAATGAGCAGTTCTTC
J: TRBJ2-7; size: .; V: TRBV2; D: TRBD2; CDR3: CASSEGTSKLTAYEQYF; DNA: TGTGCCAGCAGTGAAGGGACTAGCAAACTAACCGCCTACGAGCAGTACTTC
J: TRBJ1-1; size: .; V: TRBV19; D: .; CDR3: CASEMNTEAFF; DNA: TGTGCCAGTGAGATGAACACTGAAGCTTTCTTT
J: TRBJ1-6; size: .; V: TRBV19; D: TRBD1; CDR3: CAGGTGGQNSPLHF; DNA: TGTGCCGGAGGGACAGGGGGACAAAATTCACCCCTCCACTTT
J: TRBJ2-1; size: .; V: TRBV19; D: TRBD2; CDR3: CASTILSGGADNEQFF; DNA: TGTGCCAGTACCATCCTCAGCGGGGGGGCTGATAATGAGCAGTTCTTC